The sequence of this T cell receptor beta chain was determined in a study of graft-versus-host responses after intestinal transplantation. On the study more broadly: Transplant types were multivisceral, liver-intestinal, or isolated intestinal. Following induction with anti-thymocyte globulin, all recipients were given tacrolimus and steroids for 2 to 4 years.

Remarks on this clone: The antigen remains unidentified.

Sequenced by immunoSEQ multiplex PCR; TCRdb stores in-frame clones only, minus some. The table includes 95,000 to 150,000 clones, 85% to 95% detected once. The V gene's germline CDR1 is SGDLS and CDR2 YYNGEE. The CDR3 extends over 13 amino acids. V was pared by 6 bases and J by 6 bases, with 5 bases of the junction left unmatched. This chain uses TRBV9 with TRBJ2-2, with 7 bases that match TRBD2. This sequence originates from a human donor who received an intestinal transplant. Sample: unstimulated CD4+ T cells sorted from spleen or lymph node cells, taken before intestinal transplant. The CDR3 sequence: CASTLGGPGELFF. The CDR3 nucleotides read TGTGCCAGCACCTTGGGAGGGCCCGGGGAGCTGTTTTTT.